Detailed here is one T cell receptor beta chain. These data originate in a study of PD-1 blockade in mismatch repair-deficient tumors. This table comes from immunoSEQ multiplex PCR, and its TCRdb copy is limited to in-frame clones, with some not included. Here the sample spans approximately 120,000 clones, approximately 86% being singletons. This CDR3 has 13 amino acids. Germline trimming cut 7 bases from V and 5 bases from J; bases unmatched to any gene: 7. Germline loops: CDR1 LNHDA, CDR2 SQIVND (reference sequence). The rearrangement joins TRBV19 to TRBJ2-5; 7 positions match TRBD1. The sequence was obtained from an adult with mismatch repair-deficient cancer. This specimen consisted of peripheral blood, obtained 44 weeks after starting pembrolizumab. The CDR3, as DNA: TGTGCCAGTAAGAGTTCAGGGGGTGAGACCCAGTACTTC. It encodes CASKSSGGETQYF. The whole variable domain, filled in from reference TRBV19 and TRBJ2-5, reads DGGITQSPKYLFRKEGQNVTLSCEQNLNHDAMYWYRQDPGQGLRLIYYSQIVNDFQKGDIAEGYSVSREKKESFPLTVTSAQKNPTAFYLCASKSSGGETQYFGPGTRLLVL.